Shown below are 29 T cell receptor beta chains from a single sample sequenced in a study of blood T cell repertoires in COVID-19. Method: immunoSEQ multiplex PCR; TCRdb's copy keeps in-frame clones and lacks some. Of 150,000 to 200,000 clones in the sample, around four fifths are singletons; the top ten hold around 7.3%. The specimen was peripheral blood. The source is a woman in her 70s with COVID-19, enrolled during active disease.

The chain combines TRBV5-1 with TRBJ2-4; 15 nucleotides line up with TRBD2. CDR1 and CDR2 (germline): SGHRS, YFSETQ. The CDR3 loop spans 19 amino acids. J lost 1 base, V lost 2 bases, and 7 bases had no gene match. As DNA, the CDR3 is TGCGCCAGCAGCTTCGTTGGACTAGCGGGAGGGTCGGCCAAAAACATTCAGTACTTC. Translating gives CASSFVGLAGGSAKNIQYF.

To note about this clone: A read error may produce the germline difference seen at one junction end. The chain has TRBV28 and TRBJ1-2, with D hard to call. The germline CDR1 and CDR2 sequences are MDHEN and SYDVKM. The CDR3 has 12 residues. This chain's CDR3 is CASSLALKRLYF. Written as DNA, the CDR3 is TGTGCCAGCAGTTTAGCCTTGAAGCGACTCTACTTC.

The V call is TRBV2, the J call TRBJ2-7; 10 nucleotides agree with TRBD1. From germline, CDR1 is SNHLY and CDR2 FYNNEI. The CDR3 has 13 amino acids. V dropped 5 bases and J dropped 7; count of bases not matched to a gene: 5. In DNA form, the CDR3 reads TGTGCCAGCAGTCGACAGGGGGCGGGGGAGCAGTACTTC. It yields the protein CASSRQGAGEQYF.

The table lists this clone with a few counts. This chain uses TRBV7-9 with TRBJ2-1; 11 bases are shared with TRBD2. The CDR3 runs 14 residues. CDR1 is SEHNR and CDR2 is FQNEAQ in the germline V gene (reference sequence). Losses at the gene ends were 5 bases for V and 5 bases for J; bases not matched to a gene: 2. Here the CDR3 reads CASSTSGRNNEQFF. The CDR3 region has the DNA TGTGCCAGCAGCACTAGCGGGAGAAACAATGAGCAGTTCTTC. The full variable domain, in which reference TRBV7-9 and TRBJ2-1 provide the parts outside the CDR3, is DTGVSQNPRHKITKRGQNVTFRCDPISEHNRLYWYRQTLGQGPEFLTYFQNEAQLEKSRLLSDRFSAERPKGSFSTLEIQRTEQGDSAMYLCASSTSGRNNEQFFGPGTRLTVL.

The chain links TRBV5-6 to TRBJ1-5, with a weak D call TRBD1 (5 bases). Germline values: CDR1 SGHDT, CDR2 YYEEEE. V was shortened by 2 bases and J by 0 bases, with 9 bases between the two germline ends. CDR3 length: 15 residues. CDR3 DNA sequence: TGTGCCAGCAGCTTATTAGGGGCTAGCAATCAGCCCCAGCATTTT. Translating it yields CASSLLGASNQPQHF.

The chain joins TRBV19 to TRBJ2-7, with D perhaps matching TRBD2 (5 bases). Trimming shortened V by 0 bases and J by 2 bases, and 17 bases separated the two germline ends. The CDR3 spans 17 residues. Germline V gene data show CDR1 as LNHDA and CDR2 as SQIVND (reference sequence). The CDR3 region is CASSIDLASSYPYEQYF. The CDR3 nucleotides are TGTGCCAGTAGTATAGATCTCGCTAGCAGTTACCCCTACGAGCAGTACTTC.

At least ten counts were recorded for this clone. The chain employs TRBV28 and TRBJ2-1, with a possible D match to TRBD1 (6 bases). CDR1 and CDR2 from the germline V gene are MDHEN and SYDVKM. CDR3 length equals 18 residues. V lost 5 bases to trimming and J lost 0 bases, with 20 bases between them. CDR3 nucleotide sequence: TGTGCCAGCAGTGAGGGGACATTAGCGAGGAGCTCCTACAATGAGCAGTTCTTC. Amino acids: CASSEGTLARSSYNEQFF. Supplemented by reference TRBV28 and TRBJ2-1, the full variable domain reads DVKVTQSSRYLVKRTGEKVFLECVQDMDHENMFWYRQDPGLGLRLIYFSYDVKMKEKGDIPEGYSVSREKKERFSLILESASTNQTSMYLCASSEGTLARSSYNEQFFGPGTRLTVL.

The rearrangement links TRBV2 to TRBJ1-1; TRBD1 aligns across 8 bases. The germline gives CDR1 SNHLY, CDR2 FYNNEI. V was clipped by 5 bases and J by 2 bases; unmatched bases: 7. This CDR3 region has 15 residues. For the CDR3, the DNA is TGTGCCAGCAGTCCCCAGGGGGCTGTTAACACTGAAGCTTTCTTT. Protein product: CASSPQGAVNTEAFF.

The chain links TRBV9 to TRBJ2-3; tentatively, D is TRBD2 (6 bases). This CDR3 comprises 15 residues. The V end lost 4 bases, the J end lost 0 bases, and 12 bases lay between the germline ends. CDR1 is SGDLS, CDR2 YYNGEE, per germline. In DNA form, the CDR3 reads TGTGCCAGCAGCCCTAGCGAATCTAGCACAGATACGCAGTATTTT. Translation: CASSPSESSTDTQYF.

This clone was detected only a few times. This sequence joins TRBV10-3 and TRBJ1-1; 7 positions agree with TRBD1. V was pared by 6 bases and J by 6 bases, with 7 bases of the junction left unmatched. The length of the CDR3 is 13 residues. Germline V gene sequence: CDR1 ENHRY, CDR2 SYGVKD. The CDR3 coding sequence is TGTGCCATCAGCAGGGGGATTGGGGCTGAAGCTTTCTTT. This codes for CAISRGIGAEAFF.

The rearrangement uses TRBV19 and TRBJ2-5; 9 nucleotides line up with TRBD1. This CDR3 has 15 residues. Germline V lookup: CDR1 LNHDA, CDR2 SQIVND (reference sequence). V shed 3 bases and J 7 bases; nucleotides not matched to a gene: 9. The CDR3 sequence: CASSMPGQGIWTQYF. In DNA form, the CDR3 reads TGTGCCAGTAGTATGCCGGGACAGGGTATTTGGACCCAGTACTTC.

CDR3: CASSPQDRGTQYF. CDR3 nucleotide sequence: TGTGCCAGCAGCCCCCAGGACCGGGGTACGCAGTATTTT. The chain employs TRBV7-2 and TRBJ2-3; the D gene is possibly TRBD2 (5 bases). This CDR3 region has 13 residues. Trimming pared 5 bases from V and 8 bases from J, leaving 14 bases between. CDR1 is SGHTA and CDR2 is FQGNSA in the germline V gene.

This clone was seen just once. Other DNA sequences in this sample translate to the same CDR3. This chain connects TRBV18 to TRBJ1-5; TRBD1 matches 8 bases. The CDR3 totals 15 residues. CDR1 is KGHSH, CDR2 LQKENI, per germline. After removal of 3 bases from V and 2 bases from J, the junction contained 3 bases not matched to a gene. The DNA of the CDR3 is TGTGCCAGCTCACCCGACAGGGGCGGCAATCAGCCCCAGCATTTT. Its protein is CASSPDRGGNQPQHF. The whole variable domain, remainder taken from reference TRBV18 and TRBJ1-5, is NAGVMQNPRHLVRRRGQEARLRCSPMKGHSHVYWYRQLPEEGLKFMVYLQKENIIDESGMPKERFSAEFPKEGPSILRIQQVVRGDSAAYFCASSPDRGGNQPQHFGDGTRLSIL.

The chain carries TRBV18 and TRBJ2-1, with D possibly TRBD1 on 5 matching bases. CDR1 and CDR2 from the germline V gene are KGHSH and LQKENI. The CDR3 spans 16 residues. Trimming cost V 0 bases and J 3 bases, with 12 bases left between them. In DNA form, the CDR3 reads TGTGCCAGCTCACCACCGTCGGCAGGGCTCTACAATGAGCAGTTCTTC. It yields the protein CASSPPSAGLYNEQFF. Full variable domain (outside the CDR3, taken from reference TRBV18 and TRBJ2-1): NAGVMQNPRHLVRRRGQEARLRCSPMKGHSHVYWYRQLPEEGLKFMVYLQKENIIDESGMPKERFSAEFPKEGPSILRIQQVVRGDSAAYFCASSPPSAGLYNEQFFGPGTRLTVL.

V usage is TRBV10-3 and J usage is TRBJ2-5, with 7 bases matching TRBD2. CDR3 size: 16 residues. V shed 6 bases and J 1 base; nucleotides not matched to a gene: 11. Germline V gene data show CDR1 as ENHRY and CDR2 as SYGVKD. The CDR3 is CAIREGGARTQETQYF. For the CDR3, the DNA is TGTGCCATCAGAGAGGGAGGGGCGAGGACCCAAGAGACCCAGTACTTC.

V usage is TRBV4-3 and J usage is TRBJ1-3; maybe TRBD1 (5 bases). Trimming pared 4 bases from V and 2 bases from J, leaving 12 bases between. This CDR3 comprises 15 residues. CDR1 is LGHNA and CDR2 is YSLEER in the germline V gene. CDR3: CASSLQQAAGNTIYF. The CDR3 DNA follows: TGCGCCAGCAGCCTACAACAGGCTGCTGGAAACACCATATATTTT.

In its sample, this clone was seen a few times. The V call is TRBV10-1, the J call TRBJ2-1, with D possibly being TRBD1 (6 bases). CDR1 and CDR2 from the germline V gene are WNHNN and SYGVQD (reference sequence). This CDR3 spans 14 amino acids. V dropped 3 bases and J dropped 6 bases, with 12 bases sitting between them. The CDR3 DNA reads as TGCGCCAGCAGTGACCCCGGGACACCCAATGAGCAGTTCTTC. Residues: CASSDPGTPNEQFF.

The gene calls are TRBV25-1 and TRBJ2-3; 7 bases align to TRBD2. The CDR3 loop spans 15 amino acids. Germline CDR1 is MGHDK and CDR2 is SYGVNS. The V segment lost 2 bases and the J segment 7 bases; nucleotides outside the gene matches: 9. The CDR3 sequence: CASSEPSGNTYTQYF. CDR3 sequence (DNA): TGTGCCAGCAGTGAACCGAGCGGGAATACTTATACGCAGTATTTT. Combining the CDR3 with reference TRBV25-1 and TRBJ2-3 gives the whole variable domain EADIYQTPRYLVIGTGKKITLECSQTMGHDKMYWYQQDPGMELHLIHYSYGVNSTEKGDLSSESTVSRIRTEHFPLTLESARPSHTSQYLCASSEPSGNTYTQYFGPGTRLTVL.

The J gene is TRBJ2-1, the V gene TRBV3-1 (or the pseudogene TRBV3-2), with 9 bases lining up with TRBD2. CDR1 is LGHDT and CDR2 is YNNKEL in the germline V gene (reference sequence). There are 16 residues in the CDR3. The V segment lost 5 bases and the J segment 9 bases; nucleotides outside the gene matches: 14. The CDR3 DNA is TGTGCCAGCAGCTCGGATAGCGGGAGTTTTCCCCGTGAGCAGTTCTTC. It codes for CASSSDSGSFPREQFF.

The rearrangement uses TRBV19 and TRBJ2-5; 16 nucleotides match TRBD2. The CDR3 consists of 15 residues. Looked up from germline, CDR1 is LNHDA and CDR2 is SQIVND (reference sequence). V was pared by 6 bases and J by 5 bases, with 3 bases of the junction left unmatched. The CDR3 region is CASRGLAGGEETQYF. The CDR3 DNA reads as TGTGCCAGTAGGGGACTAGCGGGAGGGGAGGAGACCCAGTACTTC.

The chain links TRBV14 to TRBJ2-6; perhaps TRBD2 as D (6 bases). The germline CDR1 and CDR2 sequences are SGHDN and FVKESK. The CDR3 runs 17 residues. V was clipped by 6 bases and J by 1 base, with 16 bases between them. The CDR3 loop reads CASRGIPGRSGANVLTF. In DNA, the CDR3 is TGTGCCAGCAGGGGGATACCAGGGAGGTCTGGGGCCAACGTCCTGACTTTC.

The chain employs TRBV28 and TRBJ2-7, with a possible D match to TRBD2 (5 bases). The germline CDR1 and CDR2 sequences are MDHEN and SYDVKM. The CDR3 covers 15 residues. V was cut by 3 bases and J by 4 bases, with 16 bases left in between. As DNA, the CDR3 is TGTGCCAGCAGTTTGGACTCCCGAAATACTTACGAGCAGTACTTC. It codes for CASSLDSRNTYEQYF.

V is TRBV6-2 or TRBV6-3 and J is TRBJ2-7, with TRBD2 as a possible D gene (6 bases). The V gene's germline CDR1 is MNHEY and CDR2 SVGEGT. Trimming removed 6 bases from V and 7 bases from J, with 22 bases in between. The CDR3 length is 15 residues. CDR3 nucleotides: TGTGCCAGCAGCCAGCCCCAAACTAGCCTATGGGAGCAGTACTTC. Its protein product is CASSQPQTSLWEQYF.

The chain has TRBV3-1 (or the pseudogene TRBV3-2) and TRBJ1-4; D gene unclear. Germline CDR1 LGHDT, CDR2 YNNKEL (reference sequence). The CDR3 sequence is 12 residues long. V was shortened by 4 bases and J by 8 bases, with 8 bases between the two germline ends. CDR3: CASSRPIEKLFF. CDR3 bases: TGTGCCAGCAGCCGGCCAATAGAAAAACTGTTTTTT.

The V call is TRBV6-2 or TRBV6-3, the J call TRBJ2-1, with D tentatively TRBD2 (6 bases). Trimming shortened V by 5 bases and J by 15 bases, and 20 bases separated the two germline ends. Germline lookup yields CDR1 MNHEY and CDR2 SVGEGT. The CDR3 runs 13 residues. The CDR3 reads CASSLGTGAPPFF. CDR3 DNA: TGTGCCAGCAGTCTCGGGACGGGAGCGCCCCCGTTCTTC.

The CDR3 here is CASSVGAPDTQYF. The CDR3 DNA reads as TGTGCCAGCAGCGTAGGGGCCCCAGATACGCAGTATTTT. The V call is TRBV9, the J call TRBJ2-3; D unclear. Trimming took 0 bases from V and 4 from J, leaving 6 bases between them. CDR1 is SGDLS and CDR2 is YYNGEE in the germline V gene. This CDR3 comprises 13 residues.

The rearrangement uses TRBV2 and TRBJ1-6, with 9 positions matching TRBD1. Trimming took 7 bases from V and 9 from J; bases not matched to a gene: 7. CDR1 is SNHLY, CDR2 FYNNEI, per germline. The CDR3 spans 14 residues. The CDR3 coding sequence is TGTGCCAGCAAGGGCGGGACAGGGACTTCACCCCTCCACTTT. This codes for CASKGGTGTSPLHF. The full variable domain, rest sourced from reference TRBV2 and TRBJ1-6, is EPEVTQTPSHQVTQMGQEVILRCVPISNHLYFYWYRQILGQKVEFLVSFYNNEISEKSEIFDDQFSVERPDGSNFTLKIRSTKLEDSAMYFCASKGGTGTSPLHFGNGTRLTVT.

The chain recombines TRBV6-1 with TRBJ2-5; TRBD2 matches at 8 bases. CDR3 length: 13 amino acids. Looked up from germline, CDR1 is MNHNS and CDR2 is SASEGT. Trimming took 3 bases from V and 3 from J; bases not matched to a gene: 0. The CDR3 nucleotides read TGTGCCAGCAGTGATAGCGGGGAAGAGACCCAGTACTTC. Its protein is CASSDSGEETQYF.

This chain connects TRBV30 to TRBJ2-7; TRBD1 matches 11 bases. This CDR3 is 14 amino acids long. CDR1 GTSNPN and CDR2 SVGIG come from the germline V gene (reference sequence). V trimming: 5 bases; J trimming: 5 bases; junction bases outside the gene matches: 8. CDR3 bases: TGTGCCTGGGGGAGGACAGGGGGCTTTGACGAGCAGTACTTC. This translates into CAWGRTGGFDEQYF.